The 22 T cell receptor beta chains in this list originate from one sample, sequenced in a study of radiotherapy plus CTLA-4 blockade in lung cancer. TCRdb's table, derived via immunoSEQ multiplex PCR, lists solely in-frame clones and lacks some. Here the sample spans about 88,000 clones, around 72% being singletons. The specimen was peripheral blood, collected from a patient treated with radiotherapy plus ipilimumab. All receptors come from a human donor with non-small cell lung cancer that progressed on radiotherapy plus ipilimumab.

This clone was counted once. This chain joins TRBV13 and TRBJ1-1, with D possibly TRBD1 on 5 matching bases. The V and J ends lost 2 bases and 1 base respectively, with 23 bases between them. The germline CDR1 and CDR2 sequences are PRHDT and FYEKMQ (reference sequence). The CDR3 contains 19 residues. The CDR3 sequence is CASSLIVSREGSWNTEAFF. The CDR3 DNA follows: TGTGCCAGCAGCTTAATTGTTAGCAGGGAAGGTTCGTGGAACACTGAAGCTTTCTTT.

There are a few counts of this clone. The chain carries TRBV4-1 and TRBJ2-2; 9 nucleotides match TRBD1. Losses at the gene ends were 2 bases for V and 7 bases for J; bases not matched to a gene: 5. The CDR3 is 15 amino acids. CDR1 and CDR2 from the germline V gene are MGHRA and YSYEKL. CDR3: CASSQLGTGLGELFF. CDR3 sequence (DNA): TGCGCCAGCAGCCAACTCGGGACAGGGCTCGGGGAGCTGTTTTTT.

In its sample, this clone was seen a few times. V gene TRBV10-2 combines with J gene TRBJ2-7, with 9 bases identical to TRBD2. The CDR3 consists of 14 residues. Trimming at V came to 6 bases and at J to 2 bases, leaving 5 bases not matched to a gene. Germline CDR1 is WSHSY and CDR2 is SAAADI. CDR3 amino acids: CASRDSGGTYEQYF. The CDR3 nucleotides are TGCGCCAGCAGGGATAGCGGGGGCACCTACGAGCAGTACTTC.

V is TRBV5-1 and J is TRBJ1-4, with D unclear. From germline, CDR1 is SGHRS and CDR2 YFSETQ. The CDR3 runs 15 residues. V dropped 3 bases and J dropped 7 bases, with 16 bases sitting between them. CDR3 in DNA: TGCGCCAGCAGCTCTATGCCGTCCATGGGTGAAAAACTGTTTTTT. It encodes CASSSMPSMGEKLFF.

This clone occurred once. The chain employs TRBV7-9 and TRBJ1-1; D call uncertain. V dropped 1 base and J dropped 1 base, with 7 bases sitting between them. Per the germline V gene, CDR1 is SEHNR and CDR2 is FQNEAQ (reference sequence). The CDR3 runs to 14 residues. CDR3 amino acids: CASSLGRENTEAFF. CDR3 bases: TGTGCCAGCAGCTTAGGACGAGAGAACACTGAAGCTTTCTTT.

This clone came up a few times. The chain uses TRBV19 and TRBJ1-1; tentatively, D is TRBD1 (5 bases). The CDR3 is 14 amino acids. Germline CDR1 and CDR2: LNHDA and SQIVND (reference sequence). Trimming shortened V by 6 bases and J by 4 bases, and 15 bases separated the two germline ends. The CDR3 DNA follows: TGTGCCAGTAGGGTGACCGGGGGAGGCACTGAAGCTTTCTTT. Amino acid sequence: CASRVTGGGTEAFF.

This chain links TRBV27 with TRBJ1-5; D call uncertain. CDR1 and CDR2 from the germline V gene are MNHEY and SMNVEV (reference sequence). Trimming took off 3 bases at V and 3 bases at J, with 6 bases between the two ends. The CDR3 runs 13 residues. CDR3 nucleotides: TGTGCCAGCAGTTTCGATGACAATCAGCCCCAGCATTTT. This encodes CASSFDDNQPQHF.

The chain links TRBV4-1 to TRBJ2-1; 12 bases align to TRBD2. The germline gives CDR1 MGHRA, CDR2 YSYEKL. This CDR3 comprises 16 residues. Unmatched junction bases numbered 9, after V lost 3 bases and J lost 9 bases. The CDR3 loop is CASSQMTSGSGGEQFF. In DNA form, the CDR3 reads TGCGCCAGCAGCCAGATGACTAGCGGGAGCGGAGGTGAGCAGTTCTTC.

This chain uses TRBV28 with TRBJ2-4; D is possibly TRBD1 or TRBD2 (5 bases each). The CDR3 totals 15 residues. V lost 5 bases, J lost 3 bases, and 14 bases lay in between. Germline values: CDR1 MDHEN, CDR2 SYDVKM. CDR3: CASSPRDGHKNIQYF. DNA for the CDR3: TGTGCCAGCAGTCCCAGGGACGGCCACAAAAACATTCAGTACTTC. The variable domain in full, with the rest retrieved from reference TRBV28 and TRBJ2-4, is DVKVTQSSRYLVKRTGEKVFLECVQDMDHENMFWYRQDPGLGLRLIYFSYDVKMKEKGDIPEGYSVSREKKERFSLILESASTNQTSMYLCASSPRDGHKNIQYFGAGTRLSVL.

This clone appeared once. The rearrangement uses TRBV5-1 and TRBJ2-2; TRBD1 is a possible D gene (6 bases). CDR1 is SGHRS and CDR2 is YFSETQ in the germline V gene. The CDR3 consists of 15 residues. Trimming took 4 bases from V and 4 from J, leaving 14 bases between them. CDR3 protein: CASSPGQIGTGELFF. The CDR3 nucleotides are TGCGCCAGCAGCCCCGGACAGATAGGCACCGGGGAGCTGTTTTTT.

This clone came up once. The chain links TRBV2 to TRBJ1-2, with D possibly TRBD1 on 5 matching bases. Germline assignment: CDR1 SNHLY and CDR2 FYNNEI. CDR3 size: 14 residues. V lost 6 bases and J lost 6, with 17 bases in between. This CDR3 is CASSADSVLNGYTF. CDR3 in DNA: TGTGCCAGCAGCGCCGACAGCGTCCTCAATGGCTACACCTTC.

The chain is built from TRBV12-1 and TRBJ1-2. TRBV12-1 is assigned pseudogene status. The CDR3 extends over 15 amino acids. Here the CDR3 DNA reads TGTGCCAGCAGCCTATCGTCTATAGGGTTCTATGGCTACACCTTC. Translation: CASSLSSIGFYGYTF.

This clone was seen just once. The chain couples TRBV6-5 to TRBJ1-3; unclear D gene. The CDR3 is 15 residues long. Germline CDR1 and CDR2: MNHEY and SVGAGI. V lost 2 bases, J lost 0 bases, and 8 bases lay in between. The CDR3 region is CASSYGRGSGNTIYF. The CDR3 DNA reads TGTGCCAGCAGTTACGGCCGCGGCTCTGGAAACACCATATATTTT.

The chain links TRBV6-5 to TRBJ2-7, with 10 bases that match TRBD1. The CDR3 is 15 residues long. The germline gives CDR1 MNHEY, CDR2 SVGAGI. The V segment lost 5 bases and the J segment 7 bases; nucleotides outside the gene matches: 11. The CDR3 here is CASSTPGTGDYEQYF. The CDR3 region has the DNA TGTGCCAGCAGTACCCCGGGGACAGGGGATTATGAGCAGTACTTC.

This rearrangement joins TRBV27 to TRBJ2-3; TRBD2 matches at 12 bases. This CDR3 contains 16 residues. The V gene's germline CDR1 is MNHEY and CDR2 SMNVEV (reference sequence). V lost 5 bases to trimming and J lost 3 bases; unmatched junction nucleotides: 6. The DNA for the CDR3 is TGTGCCAGCAGTAACCCGGGACTAGCGGGTACAGATACGCAGTATTTT. Protein sequence: CASSNPGLAGTDTQYF.

The V and J genes are TRBV2 and TRBJ1-2, with D perhaps matching TRBD1 (5 bases). Per the germline V gene, CDR1 is SNHLY and CDR2 is FYNNEI. The CDR3 loop spans 17 amino acids. Trimming removed 0 bases at V and 3 bases at J, with 17 bases between. The CDR3 DNA is TGTGCCAGCAGTGAAGCGACAGCCGAGAGGGCCCACTATGGCTACACCTTC. Encoded protein: CASSEATAERAHYGYTF.

The gene calls are TRBV9 and TRBJ2-3; 7 nucleotides align to TRBD2. Looked up from germline, CDR1 is SGDLS and CDR2 is YYNGEE. The length of the CDR3 is 15 residues. V gave up 2 bases and J gave up 4 bases; unmatched junction bases: 7. Written as DNA, the CDR3 is TGTGCCAGCAGCGTCCGGGGAGGGAGCCCAGATACGCAGTATTTT. Its translation: CASSVRGGSPDTQYF.

The V gene is TRBV4-1, the J gene TRBJ2-5; D might be TRBD1 or TRBD2, each matching 5 bases. Germline V lookup: CDR1 MGHRA, CDR2 YSYEKL. The length of the CDR3 is 15 residues. Trimming took off 1 base at V and 5 bases at J, with 14 bases between the two ends. In DNA form, the CDR3 reads TGCGCCAGCAGCCAAGCTGGGGCTAGCCGCGAGACCCAGTACTTC. Translating gives CASSQAGASRETQYF.

CDR3 nucleotide sequence: TGTGCCAGCCAAAGGGATAGCAATCAGCCCCAGCATTTT. Protein: CASQRDSNQPQHF. V is TRBV18 and J is TRBJ1-5; D not resolved. This CDR3 comprises 13 residues. The germline gives CDR1 KGHSH, CDR2 LQKENI. V was clipped by 8 bases and J by 0 bases, with 8 bases between them.

This clone was counted only a few times. The gene calls are TRBV28 and TRBJ1-2; D is perhaps TRBD1 (5 bases). The V and J ends lost 10 bases and 4 bases respectively, with 13 bases between them. The CDR3 length is 12 residues. Germline values: CDR1 MDHEN, CDR2 SYDVKM. The CDR3 loop is CATATQGYGYTF. CDR3 DNA: TGTGCCACCGCTACGCAGGGCTATGGCTACACCTTC.

This clone was picked up one time. The chain couples TRBV18 to TRBJ2-1; D is perhaps TRBD1 or TRBD2 (5 bases each). CDR1 and CDR2 (germline): KGHSH, LQKENI. V was clipped by 2 bases and J by 7 bases, with 12 bases between them. The CDR3 length is 14 residues. CDR3 nucleotide sequence: TGTGCCAGCTCACCATCGGGGACGGATAATGAGCAGTTCTTC. Its protein product is CASSPSGTDNEQFF.

This clone was seen only once. The rearrangement links TRBV2 to TRBJ2-5, with D possibly matching TRBD2 (5 bases). The V end lost 1 base, the J end lost 5 bases, and 11 bases lay between the germline ends. The germline gives CDR1 SNHLY, CDR2 FYNNEI. The CDR3 covers 14 residues. The CDR3 spells CASSEGAGRETQYF. DNA for the CDR3: TGTGCCAGCAGTGAAGGTGCGGGCAGGGAGACCCAGTACTTC.